These 2 T cell receptor beta chains were sequenced from one sample in a study of blood T cell repertoires in COVID-19. The method was immunoSEQ multiplex PCR; TCRdb's version includes in-frame clones alone and lacks a portion of them. Of tens of thousands of clones detected, 65% to 85% appear once; the ten largest clones hold approximately 10%. Sequencing was done on a sample of peripheral blood. The receptor source for this set is a man older than 75 with COVID-19, enrolled during active disease.

This chain joins TRBV30 and TRBJ1-6; TRBD1 is a possible D gene (6 bases). This CDR3 is 16 amino acids long. The V end was cut by 2 bases, the J end by 10 bases, with 21 bases between. Germline V gene lookup returns CDR1 GTSNPN and CDR2 SVGIG (reference sequence). CDR3 amino acids: CAWSYDRRWGQSPLHF. DNA for the CDR3: TGTGCCTGGAGTTATGACAGGAGGTGGGGACAATCACCCCTCCACTTT.

The chain links TRBV4-2 to TRBJ1-6, with 10 bases aligning to TRBD1. Germline CDR1 LGHNA, CDR2 YNFKEQ. CDR3 length: 16 amino acids. The trim removed 1 base at V and 9 bases at J, leaving 6 bases unmatched. The CDR3, as DNA: TGTGCCAGCAGCCAAGGGGACAGGGGAGGTTCTTCACCCCTCCACTTT. Amino acids: CASSQGDRGGSSPLHF.